This TCR beta chain was observed in a study of T cells after yellow fever vaccination. Notes on this clonotype: Its antigen is as yet unknown.

Study-wide findings and caveats: Researchers noted that a small share of clonotypes showed up in both CD4 and CD8 compartments. Contaminating bulk clonotypes could be abundant in FACS-sorted repertoires.

Germline V gives CDR1 MDHEN, CDR2 SYDVKM. The V end was cut by 4 bases, the J end by 8 bases, with 8 bases between. CDR3 length: 11 amino acids. In TCRdb, the 5' RACE reads were re-called with MiXCR into one record per CDR3 protein. The sample consists of some 670,000 distinct CDR3 sequences, 10% to 15% of them appearing once. The source was PBMCs, collected on the day of the yellow fever booster vaccination. The chain has TRBV28 and TRBJ1-2; unclear D gene. The TCR originated in a man in his thirties or forties who received the YFV17D yellow fever vaccine. The chain's CDR3 is CASSSLLGYTF. CDR3 in DNA: TGTGCCAGCAGTTCACTATTAGGCTACACCTTC.